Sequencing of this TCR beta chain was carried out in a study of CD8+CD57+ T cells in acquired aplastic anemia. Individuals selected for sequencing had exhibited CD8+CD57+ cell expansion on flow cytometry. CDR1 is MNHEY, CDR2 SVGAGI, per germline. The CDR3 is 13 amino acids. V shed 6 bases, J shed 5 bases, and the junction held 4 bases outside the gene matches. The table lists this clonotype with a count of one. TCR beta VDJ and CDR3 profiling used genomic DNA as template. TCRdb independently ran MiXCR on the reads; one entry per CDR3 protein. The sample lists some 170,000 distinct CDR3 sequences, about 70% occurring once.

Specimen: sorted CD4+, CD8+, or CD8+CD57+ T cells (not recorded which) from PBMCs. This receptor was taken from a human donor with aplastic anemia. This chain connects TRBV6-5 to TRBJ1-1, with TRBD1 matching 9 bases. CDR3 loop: CASRHDRGTEAFF. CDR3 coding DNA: TGTGCCAGCAGACACGACAGGGGGACTGAAGCTTTCTTT.